This T cell receptor beta chain was sequenced in a study of shared clonotypes between healthy human individuals. About this clone: Its antigen remains unidentified.

Terminally differentiated effector memory CD45RA+ cells were left out of the naive CD8 fraction, which was CD45RO-negative and positively selected for CCR7. Overall study findings and caveats: Relative to clonotypes present in all four donors, those not shared had lower generation probabilities.

It was at deep level that the assay was run. Profiled with immunoSEQ multiplex PCR; TCRdb holds only in-frame clones, not every one. The top ten clones hold around 0.25% of a sample with 760,000 or so clones, 90% to 97% of them seen once. The V end was cut by 8 bases, the J end by 0 bases, with 7 bases between. The CDR3 spans 12 residues. The germline V gene has CDR1 MNHNS and CDR2 SASEGT. This receptor was obtained from a man aged 30-40 years in good health. The J gene is TRBJ1-2, the V gene TRBV6-1; D remains ambiguous. The material sequenced was naive CD8+ T cells sorted from blood. The CDR3 DNA sequence: TGTGCCAGCCTTGGTACTAACTATGGCTACACCTTC. Translation: CASLGTNYGYTF.